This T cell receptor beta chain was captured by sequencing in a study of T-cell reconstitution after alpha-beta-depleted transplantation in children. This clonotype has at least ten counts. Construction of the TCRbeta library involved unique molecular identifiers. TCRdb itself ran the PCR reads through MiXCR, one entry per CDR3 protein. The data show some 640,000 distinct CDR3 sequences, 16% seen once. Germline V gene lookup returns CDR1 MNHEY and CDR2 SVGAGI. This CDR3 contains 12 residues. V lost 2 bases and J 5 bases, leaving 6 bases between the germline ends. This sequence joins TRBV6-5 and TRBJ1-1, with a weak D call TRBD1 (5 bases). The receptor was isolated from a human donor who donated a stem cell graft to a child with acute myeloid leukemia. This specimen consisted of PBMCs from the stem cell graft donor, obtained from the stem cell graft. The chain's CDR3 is CASSYEGTEAFF. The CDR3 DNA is TGTGCCAGCAGTTACGAGGGGACTGAAGCTTTCTTT.